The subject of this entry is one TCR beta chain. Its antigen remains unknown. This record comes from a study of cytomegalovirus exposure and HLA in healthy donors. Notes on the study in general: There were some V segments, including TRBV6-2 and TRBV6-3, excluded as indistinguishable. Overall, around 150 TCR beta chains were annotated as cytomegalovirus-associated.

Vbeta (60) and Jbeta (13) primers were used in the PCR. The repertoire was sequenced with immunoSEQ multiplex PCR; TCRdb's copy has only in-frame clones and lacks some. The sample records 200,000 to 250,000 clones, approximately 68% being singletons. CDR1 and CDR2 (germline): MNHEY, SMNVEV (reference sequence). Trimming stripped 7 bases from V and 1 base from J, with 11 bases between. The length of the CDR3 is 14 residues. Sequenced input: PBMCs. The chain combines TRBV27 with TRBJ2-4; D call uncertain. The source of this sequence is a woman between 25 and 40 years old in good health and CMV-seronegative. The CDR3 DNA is TGTGCCAGCATGGAGCCGGGTGCCAAAAACATTCAGTACTTC. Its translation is CASMEPGAKNIQYF.